These 10 T cell receptor beta chains came from one sample sequenced in a study of B cell selection in AIRE deficiency. Profiling relied on immunoSEQ multiplex PCR, and the TCRdb table lists in-frame clones only, not all of them. The sample includes about 22,000 clones, about 94% of them seen just once. The regulatory T cell sort gate was CD4+CD25hiCD127low/negative. The source material was Tregs sorted from PBMCs. The receptors originated from a human donor with AIRE deficiency.

The rearrangement uses TRBV10-3 and TRBJ2-2, with 7 bases fitting TRBD2. Losses at the gene ends were 10 bases for V and 6 bases for J; bases not matched to a gene: 8. The CDR3 runs 13 residues. Looked up from germline, CDR1 is ENHRY and CDR2 is SYGVKD. In DNA form, the CDR3 reads TGTGCCACCAAAAGAGCGGGATCCGGGGAGCTGTTTTTT. Translated, it gives CATKRAGSGELFF.

This clone was recorded a few times. The chain joins TRBV29-1 to TRBJ2-3; TRBD1 might be the D (5 bases). Germline CDR1 is SQVTM and CDR2 is ANQGSEA. CDR3 size: 12 residues. Trimming shortened V by 6 bases and J by 1 base, and 8 bases separated the two germline ends. Here the CDR3 reads CSVEQGTDTQYF. CDR3 DNA: TGCAGCGTCGAACAGGGCACAGATACGCAGTATTTT.

J is TRBJ1-1 and V is TRBV5-1; 7 bases match TRBD1. CDR1 and CDR2 from the germline V gene are SGHRS and YFSETQ. V shed 4 bases, J shed 0 bases, and the junction held 6 bases outside the gene matches. The CDR3 contains 15 residues. CDR3: CASSPVTGLNTEAFF. The CDR3 coding sequence is TGCGCCAGCAGCCCGGTGACAGGGTTGAACACTGAAGCTTTCTTT.

The J gene is TRBJ2-7, the V gene TRBV5-4, with no clear D. Germline lookup yields CDR1 SGHNT and CDR2 YYREEE (reference sequence). V gave up 0 bases and J gave up 4 bases, with 8 bases separating them. This CDR3 has 13 amino acids. The CDR3 sequence is CASSLVGGYEQYF. The DNA of the CDR3 is TGTGCCAGCAGCTTGGTGGGTGGTTACGAGCAGTACTTC.

The V gene is TRBV10-3, the J gene TRBJ2-3; 11 bases align to TRBD2. Germline V gives CDR1 ENHRY, CDR2 SYGVKD. Germline trimming cut 10 bases from V and 1 base from J; bases unmatched to any gene: 7. The CDR3 spans 15 residues. The CDR3 DNA sequence: TGTGCCACCGAGATAGCGGGAGGGGGCACAGATACGCAGTATTTT. This codes for CATEIAGGGTDTQYF.

The chain uses TRBV4-2 and TRBJ1-1, with unresolved D. Germline CDR1 LGHNA, CDR2 YNFKEQ. CDR3 length equals 12 residues. V lost 5 bases, J lost 10 bases, and 14 bases lay in between. CDR3 bases: TGTGCCAGCAGCTTCGGGAACGTGGGAGCTTTCTTT. Its protein is CASSFGNVGAFF.

The V call is TRBV19, the J call TRBJ1-4; D ambiguous. Trimming pared 1 base from V and 5 bases from J, leaving 14 bases between. Germline V CDR1 and CDR2: LNHDA, SQIVND (reference sequence). The CDR3 is 16 amino acids. CDR3 region: CASSIALGEPNEKLFF. For the CDR3, the DNA is TGTGCCAGTAGTATAGCTCTGGGAGAACCCAATGAAAAACTGTTTTTT.

V is TRBV5-1 and J is TRBJ2-3, with unresolved D. Trimming shortened V by 4 bases and J by 2 bases, and 11 bases separated the two germline ends. The CDR3 contains 14 residues. CDR1 is SGHRS and CDR2 is YFSETQ in the germline V gene. The CDR3 nucleotides read TGCGCCAGCAGCCCCGCCTCACACACAGATACGCAGTATTTT. Protein product: CASSPASHTDTQYF.

The gene calls are TRBV30 and TRBJ2-1, with unresolved D. Trimming removed 2 bases from V and 6 bases from J, with 8 bases in between. Germline V CDR1 and CDR2: GTSNPN, SVGIG (reference sequence). CDR3 length: 12 residues. The CDR3 coding sequence is TGTGCCTGGAGTTGGGTGGGCAATGAGCAGTTCTTC. It specifies CAWSWVGNEQFF.

The chain recombines TRBV5-5 with TRBJ1-2; D is ambiguous. The germline CDR1 and CDR2 sequences are SGHKS and YYEKEE (reference sequence). The V end lost 0 bases, the J end lost 3 bases, and 21 bases lay between the germline ends. CDR3 size: 18 residues. CDR3 loop: CASSLGVKSPGLDYGYTF. The DNA for the CDR3 is TGTGCCAGCAGCTTGGGCGTTAAGAGTCCCGGACTTGACTATGGCTACACCTTC.